This section outlines one T cell receptor beta chain sequence together with its context. The antigen is unknown. The investigators collected lesional scalp punch biopsies and peripheral blood from alopecia areata patients. RNA, once extracted, was reverse transcribed into cDNA for use as the sequencing template. Using immunoSEQ multiplex PCR, the repertoire was profiled, and TCRdb retains in-frame clones only, with some absent. The sample records about 180,000 clones, about 70% being singletons. These data come from a study of CD8+ T cells in alopecia areata. Study overall: Tofacitinib therapy lasting 6 to 18 months was followed by 6 months off drug.

CDR3 length: 15 residues. Germline CDR1 and CDR2: SQVTM and ANQGSEA. Trimming pared 4 bases from V and 9 bases from J, leaving 22 bases between. Study results and caveats: Lesional scalp displayed greater clonality than normal scalp, most notably in alopecia totalis/universalis.

This receptor was identified in a human donor with alopecia areata. This chain joins TRBV29-1 and TRBJ2-1; maybe TRBD1 (5 bases). This sample comprised CD8+ T cells sorted from blood, obtained at week 0. In DNA form, the CDR3 reads TGCAGCGTTGTAAGTCCCCAGGGTACGCTAGGTGAGCAGTTCTTC. It translates to CSVVSPQGTLGEQFF.